Below, 31 T cell receptor beta chains from the same sample are listed, as sequenced in a study of blood T cell repertoires in COVID-19. The repertoire was sequenced with immunoSEQ multiplex PCR; TCRdb's copy has only in-frame clones and lacks some. The table records fewer than 85,000 clones, about 83% of them present only once. Specimen: peripheral blood. The receptors shown here come from a man younger than 40 with COVID-19, enrolled during active disease.

This clone was observed a handful of times. The gene calls are TRBV2 and TRBJ1-3, with 7 bases that match TRBD1. The CDR3 runs to 16 residues. J was trimmed by 0 bases and V by 6 bases; bases with no gene match: 8. Germline V gene data show CDR1 as SNHLY and CDR2 as FYNNEI. The CDR3 loop is CASRMDRFSSGNTIYF. The CDR3 DNA is TGTGCCAGCAGGATGGACAGGTTCAGCTCTGGAAACACCATATATTTT.

The V and J genes are TRBV9 and TRBJ2-3; D is unclear. Trimming stripped 2 bases from V and 4 bases from J, with 8 bases between. Looked up from germline, CDR1 is SGDLS and CDR2 is YYNGEE. The CDR3 loop spans 13 amino acids. CDR3 protein: CASSVQVADTQYF. The CDR3 DNA follows: TGTGCCAGCAGCGTCCAGGTAGCAGATACGCAGTATTTT.

The J gene is TRBJ2-7, the V gene TRBV15; maybe TRBD2 (7 bases). The CDR3 is made up of 15 amino acids. V was trimmed by 0 bases and J by 1 base, leaving 10 bases between them. Germline lookup yields CDR1 LNHNV and CDR2 YYDKDF (reference sequence). Written as DNA, the CDR3 is TGTGCCACCAGCAGAGATAAGGGGGGGTCCTACGAGCAGTACTTC. Residues: CATSRDKGGSYEQYF.

The chain employs TRBV2 and TRBJ2-5; D might be TRBD1 (5 bases). Trimming shortened V by 3 bases and J by 5 bases, and 13 bases separated the two germline ends. Per the germline V gene, CDR1 is SNHLY and CDR2 is FYNNEI. The CDR3 totals 14 residues. In nucleotides, the CDR3 is TGTGCCAGCAGTGAGCGGCAGGGCTGGGAGACCCAGTACTTC. Translating gives CASSERQGWETQYF.

The genes are TRBV6-5 and TRBJ1-3; D call uncertain. Trimming left V 6 bases short and J 0 bases short, with 9 bases between. Germline CDR1 MNHEY, CDR2 SVGAGI. The length of the CDR3 is 14 residues. The CDR3 bases are TGTGCCAGCAGGGCCGCAGACTCTGGAAACACCATATATTTT. It specifies CASRAADSGNTIYF.

The J gene is TRBJ1-2, the V gene TRBV27; TRBD1 is a possible D gene (6 bases). Germline assignment: CDR1 MNHEY and CDR2 SMNVEV (reference sequence). CDR3 length: 15 residues. The V gene lost 4 bases and the J gene lost 1 base, with 13 bases spanning the gap. The DNA for the CDR3 is TGTGCCAGCAGTTCAGGGGTCACTGTTAACTATGGCTACACCTTC. It codes for CASSSGVTVNYGYTF.

The chain recombines TRBV5-4 with TRBJ2-5, with D perhaps matching TRBD2 (7 bases). Trimming shortened V by 4 bases and J by 1 base, and 17 bases separated the two germline ends. CDR1 is SGHNT and CDR2 is YYREEE in the germline V gene (reference sequence). CDR3 size: 16 residues. The CDR3 region is CASSPASGTRQETQYF. Here the CDR3 DNA reads TGTGCCAGCAGCCCCGCCAGCGGGACACGCCAAGAGACCCAGTACTTC.

The rearrangement uses TRBV2 and TRBJ1-4; the match to TRBD1 covers 9 bases. J was trimmed by 5 bases and V by 6 bases; bases with no gene match: 4. From germline, CDR1 is SNHLY and CDR2 FYNNEI. The CDR3 has 14 residues. The chain's CDR3 is CASSETGGNEKLFF. The CDR3 nucleotides read TGTGCCAGCAGCGAGACAGGGGGGAATGAAAAACTGTTTTTT.

This clone was detected many times. This rearrangement joins TRBV12-3 or TRBV12-4 to TRBJ2-7, with D perhaps TRBD1 (5 bases). This CDR3 has 13 residues. Trimming left V 1 base short and J 2 bases short, with 6 bases between. CDR3: CASSLDRPYEQYF. CDR3 in DNA: TGTGCCAGCAGTTTAGACAGGCCCTACGAGCAGTACTTC.

This clone was seen a single time. The chain is built from TRBV11-2 and TRBJ1-1, with D tentatively TRBD1 (6 bases). Germline V gene data show CDR1 as SGHAT and CDR2 as FQNNGV. This CDR3 has 13 amino acids. Trimming took off 6 bases at V and 7 bases at J, with 15 bases between the two ends. The CDR3 DNA reads TGTGCCAGCAGTCTTACCGGGACACTTGAAGCTTTCTTT. Translating gives CASSLTGTLEAFF.

This clone was detected a few times. The chain combines TRBV3-1 (or the pseudogene TRBV3-2) with TRBJ2-7; 10 nucleotides align to TRBD2. This CDR3 region has 15 residues. V trimming: 2 bases; J trimming: 7 bases; junction bases outside the gene matches: 8. Germline V gene data show CDR1 as LGHDT and CDR2 as YNNKEL (reference sequence). CDR3 nucleotides: TGTGCCAGCAGCCAACGTACTAGCGGGATGGGTGAGCAGTACTTC. It specifies CASSQRTSGMGEQYF.

The table lists this clone with a few counts. The chain recombines TRBV5-1 with TRBJ2-7; the D gene is possibly TRBD1 (6 bases). This CDR3 has 14 amino acids. Trimming took 4 bases from V and 9 from J, leaving 20 bases between them. Germline V gene sequence: CDR1 SGHRS, CDR2 YFSETQ. The DNA for the CDR3 is TGCGCCAGCAGCCTGTCGTTCCGGGACAAAGGGCAGTACTTC. It codes for CASSLSFRDKGQYF.

The chain is built from TRBV4-1 and TRBJ2-1; D is undetermined. Per germline, CDR1 MGHRA and CDR2 YSYEKL. This CDR3 contains 16 residues. Trimming pared 3 bases from V and 1 base from J, leaving 13 bases between. CDR3 sequence (DNA): TGCGCCAGCAGCCACTTAGACATAATATCCTACAATGAGCAGTTCTTC. It specifies CASSHLDIISYNEQFF.

The V call is TRBV7-9, the J call TRBJ2-2; 12 nucleotides align to TRBD1. CDR1 and CDR2 (germline): SEHNR, FQNEAQ (reference sequence). This CDR3 comprises 19 residues. The V gene end was trimmed by 4 bases and the J gene end by 5 bases; junction bases not matched to a gene: 14. For the CDR3, the DNA is TGTGCCAGCAGCTCCCCTGGGACAGGGGGCGCCCCTTTTACCGGGGAGCTGTTTTTT. Translation gives CASSSPGTGGAPFTGELFF.

V usage is TRBV7-9 and J usage is TRBJ2-7, with a weak D call TRBD1 (5 bases). Germline V CDR1 and CDR2: SEHNR, FQNEAQ (reference sequence). V was shortened by 3 bases and J by 3 bases, with 18 bases between the two germline ends. The length of the CDR3 is 16 residues. The CDR3 DNA follows: TGTGCCAGCAGCTTCCCCCTAACAGGAGCCGGCTACGAGCAGTACTTC. It yields the protein CASSFPLTGAGYEQYF.

The V gene is TRBV4-1, the J gene TRBJ1-6; D unresolved. CDR1 MGHRA and CDR2 YSYEKL come from the germline V gene. V was pared by 2 bases and J by 7 bases, with 18 bases between. The CDR3 loop spans 17 amino acids. The CDR3 nucleotides are TGCGCCAGCAGCCAAAGGCCGATCGGGGAGAACAATTCACCCCTCCACTTT. Translating it yields CASSQRPIGENNSPLHF.

This rearrangement joins TRBV27 to TRBJ2-7, with D perhaps TRBD2 (5 bases). The V gene's germline CDR1 is MNHEY and CDR2 SMNVEV (reference sequence). V was pared by 5 bases and J by 5 bases, with 19 bases between. This CDR3 has 15 residues. CDR3: CASSPTGTPWDEQYF. The CDR3 DNA reads as TGTGCCAGCAGTCCGACGGGAACCCCGTGGGACGAGCAGTACTTC.

V gene TRBV27 combines with J gene TRBJ2-7, with 10 bases aligning to TRBD1. The CDR3 runs 15 residues. V lost 6 bases and J lost 5; bases outside the gene matches: 10. Germline V CDR1 and CDR2: MNHEY, SMNVEV (reference sequence). Here the CDR3 reads CASRPGTGVGNEQYF. The CDR3 bases are TGTGCCAGCAGGCCCGGGACAGGGGTAGGAAACGAGCAGTACTTC.

The gene calls are TRBV18 and TRBJ2-5, with 7 bases identical to TRBD2. This CDR3 contains 13 residues. V shed 3 bases and J 5 bases; nucleotides not matched to a gene: 3. Looked up from germline, CDR1 is KGHSH and CDR2 is LQKENI. The CDR3 nucleotides are TGTGCCAGCTCACCGGGCGGGAGTGAGACCCAGTACTTC. Amino acids: CASSPGGSETQYF.

The J gene is TRBJ2-7, the V gene TRBV9, with TRBD2 matching 14 bases. CDR1 and CDR2 from the germline V gene are SGDLS and YYNGEE. The CDR3 is 17 amino acids. V lost 3 bases, J lost 0 bases, and 5 bases stayed unmatched. CDR3 sequence reads: CASSERGTSGSSYEQYF. In DNA form, the CDR3 reads TGTGCCAGCAGCGAGAGGGGGACTAGCGGGAGCTCCTACGAGCAGTACTTC.

The chain has TRBV18 and TRBJ1-2; 7 nucleotides align to TRBD1. V dropped 3 bases and J dropped 3; count of bases not matched to a gene: 13. CDR3 length: 17 amino acids. Germline V lookup: CDR1 KGHSH, CDR2 LQKENI. CDR3 sequence (DNA): TGTGCCAGCTCACCTCGCGGGACGGGGGACAGACACTATGGCTACACCTTC. The encoded protein is CASSPRGTGDRHYGYTF.

This clone has a single count. This chain links TRBV27 with TRBJ2-3; 9 bases line up with TRBD2. After removal of 6 bases from V and 0 bases from J, the junction contained 22 bases not matched to a gene. This CDR3 has 21 residues. Germline CDR1 reads MNHEY; CDR2 reads SMNVEV (reference sequence). CDR3 bases: TGTGCCAGCAGCAGGGACCGCCTTATAGGCGGGAGGGCTATAAGCACAGATACGCAGTATTTT. It specifies CASSRDRLIGGRAISTDTQYF.

A single count supports this clone. V usage is TRBV6-5 and J usage is TRBJ2-3; 7 bases line up with TRBD2. The CDR3 is 15 residues long. Looked up from germline, CDR1 is MNHEY and CDR2 is SVGAGI. Trimming removed 0 bases from V and 2 bases from J; junction bases left unmatched: 2. The CDR3 is CASSYSAGSTDTQYF. CDR3 sequence (DNA): TGTGCCAGCAGTTACTCAGCGGGGTCCACAGATACGCAGTATTTT.

V is TRBV29-1 and J is TRBJ1-4, with 9 bases that match TRBD1. Germline CDR1 SQVTM, CDR2 ANQGSEA. The CDR3 is 13 amino acids. V lost 6 bases, J lost 7 bases, and 6 bases stayed unmatched. The CDR3 loop is CSVPDRGSEKLFF. CDR3 in DNA: TGCAGCGTGCCGGACAGGGGAAGTGAAAAACTGTTTTTT.

This clone showed up just a few times. The chain recombines TRBV2 with TRBJ2-5, with TRBD1 identical over 7 bases. The CDR3 contains 13 residues. V shed 8 bases, J shed 4 bases, and the junction held 7 bases outside the gene matches. Germline CDR1 SNHLY, CDR2 FYNNEI. Written as DNA, the CDR3 is TGTGCCAGCGGAGAGAACAGGGGAGAGACCCAGTACTTC. Its translation: CASGENRGETQYF.

This clone was recorded at least ten times. The rearrangement uses TRBV12-3 or TRBV12-4 and TRBJ2-3; D is unresolved. Trimming shortened V by 4 bases and J by 5 bases, and 4 bases separated the two germline ends. The CDR3 runs 11 residues. The CDR3 bases are TGTGCCAGCAGTTCGGTAGATACGCAGTATTTT. Translation: CASSSVDTQYF.

V is TRBV18 and J is TRBJ2-7, with 8 bases fitting TRBD1. This CDR3 has 15 residues. Germline V gene sequence: CDR1 KGHSH, CDR2 LQKENI. J lost 2 bases, V lost 4 bases, and 7 bases had no gene match. CDR3 nucleotide sequence: TGTGCCAGCTCACTCAGCCAGGGGGCCCCCTACGAGCAGTACTTC. Protein sequence: CASSLSQGAPYEQYF.

This chain uses TRBV19 with TRBJ1-5; no reliable D call. Germline CDR1 and CDR2: LNHDA and SQIVND (reference sequence). The length of the CDR3 is 17 residues. With 3 bases removed from V and 1 base from J, the gap between germline ends came to 16 bases. The CDR3 here is CASSIATPLPSNQPQHF. CDR3 sequence (DNA): TGTGCCAGTAGTATTGCTACCCCCCTACCGAGCAATCAGCCCCAGCATTTT.

The chain is built from TRBV16 and TRBJ2-3, with 7 bases identical to TRBD1. V shed 4 bases and J 2 bases; nucleotides not matched to a gene: 6. Germline assignment: CDR1 KGHSY and CDR2 FQNENV. The CDR3 spans 15 residues. CDR3 protein: CASSPSTGVTDTQYF. CDR3 DNA sequence: TGTGCCAGCAGCCCCTCAACAGGGGTCACAGATACGCAGTATTTT.

DNA of the CDR3: TGTGCCAGCGACAGGGGGCGCATCTATGGCTACACCTTC. Translating gives CASDRGRIYGYTF. This chain connects TRBV5-6 to TRBJ1-2, with 10 bases aligning to TRBD1. The ends lost 7 bases at V and 4 bases at J; junction bases unmatched: 4. The CDR3 covers 13 residues. CDR1 SGHDT and CDR2 YYEEEE come from the germline V gene.

J is TRBJ2-7 and V is TRBV9, with a weak D call TRBD2 (5 bases). From germline, CDR1 is SGDLS and CDR2 YYNGEE. This CDR3 comprises 14 residues. With 4 bases removed from V and 3 bases from J, the gap between germline ends came to 14 bases. Here the CDR3 DNA reads TGTGCCAGCAGCCCCCGGATGGAGGACTACGAGCAGTACTTC. This encodes CASSPRMEDYEQYF.